The clone carrying this T cell receptor (beta chain) was counted at least ten times. Its antigen remains unknown. MiXCR, run by TCRdb on the RACE reads, gives a single entry per CDR3 protein. The sample includes 300,000 to 400,000 distinct CDR3 sequences, approximately 5.1% seen only once; the top ten take just over 2.5%. Time point described: pre-sensitization, week 0. Treatment defined: therapeutic diphenylcyclopropenone sensitization with weekly scalp DPC. This specimen belongs to a study of human T cells and chemical hapten exposure. Regarding the study as a whole: Alopecia affected the donors, so their immune response may differ from healthy people's.

V was pared by 2 bases and J by 0 bases, with 14 bases between. Germline loops: CDR1 SGHDT, CDR2 YYEEEE. This CDR3 comprises 16 residues. This chain joins TRBV5-6 and TRBJ1-1; tentative D call: TRBD1 (6 bases). This receptor was identified in a woman aged 50 to 65 with alopecia areata. Some clones in this sample may be carry-over from other donors' samples. The starting material was whole blood, obtained in connection with sensitization to the hapten diphenylcyclopropenone (DPC). DNA of the CDR3: TGTGCCAGCAGCTTAGTGGGGGCATGGGTGAACACTGAAGCTTTCTTT. Its translation is CASSLVGAWVNTEAFF.